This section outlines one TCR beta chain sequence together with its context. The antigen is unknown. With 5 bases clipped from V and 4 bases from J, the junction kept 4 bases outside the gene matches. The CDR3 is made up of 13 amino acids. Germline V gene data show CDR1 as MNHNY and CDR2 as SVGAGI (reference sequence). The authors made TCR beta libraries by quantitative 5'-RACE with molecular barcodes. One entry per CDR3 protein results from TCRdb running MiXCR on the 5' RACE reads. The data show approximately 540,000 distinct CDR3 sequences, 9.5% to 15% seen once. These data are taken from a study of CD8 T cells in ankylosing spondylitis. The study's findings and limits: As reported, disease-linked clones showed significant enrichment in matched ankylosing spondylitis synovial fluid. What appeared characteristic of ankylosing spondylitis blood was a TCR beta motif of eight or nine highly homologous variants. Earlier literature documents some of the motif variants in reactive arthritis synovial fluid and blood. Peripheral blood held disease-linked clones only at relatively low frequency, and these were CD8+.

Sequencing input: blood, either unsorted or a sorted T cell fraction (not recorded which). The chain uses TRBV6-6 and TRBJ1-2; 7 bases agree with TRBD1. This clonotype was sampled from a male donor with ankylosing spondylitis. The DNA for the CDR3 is TGTGCCAGCAGTCGAGGACAGGTCTATGGCTACACCTTC. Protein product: CASSRGQVYGYTF.